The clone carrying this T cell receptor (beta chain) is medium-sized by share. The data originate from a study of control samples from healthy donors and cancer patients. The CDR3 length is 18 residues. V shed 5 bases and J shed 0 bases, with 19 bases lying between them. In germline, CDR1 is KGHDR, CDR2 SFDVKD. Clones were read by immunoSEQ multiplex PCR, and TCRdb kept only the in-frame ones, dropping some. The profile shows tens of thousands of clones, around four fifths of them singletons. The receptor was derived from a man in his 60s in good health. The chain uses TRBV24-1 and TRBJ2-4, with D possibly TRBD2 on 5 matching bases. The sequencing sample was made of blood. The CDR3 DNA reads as TGTGCCACCAGTGCCTATAAGAGGGCCTACATAGCCAAAAACATTCAGTACTTC. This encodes CATSAYKRAYIAKNIQYF.